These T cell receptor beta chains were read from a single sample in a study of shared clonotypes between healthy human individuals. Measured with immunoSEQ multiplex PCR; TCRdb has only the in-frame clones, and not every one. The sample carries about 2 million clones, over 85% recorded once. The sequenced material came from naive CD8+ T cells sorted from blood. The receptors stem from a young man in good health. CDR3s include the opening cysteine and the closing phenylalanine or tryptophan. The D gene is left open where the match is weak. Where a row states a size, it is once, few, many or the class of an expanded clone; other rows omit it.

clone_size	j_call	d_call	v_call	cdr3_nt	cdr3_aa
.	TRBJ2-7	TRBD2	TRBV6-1	TGTGCCAGCAGTGAGGGGTTAGCGGGGGCCTACGAGCAGTACTTC	CASSEGLAGAYEQYF
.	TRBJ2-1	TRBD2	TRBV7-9	TGTGCCAGCAGCTTAGCCGCCGGGACTAAGTCCGGAGATGAGCAGTTCTTC	CASSLAAGTKSGDEQFF
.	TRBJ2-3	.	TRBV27	TGTGCCAGCAGTTTATACGGACAGAGGACCCAACATGGCCCAGATACGCAGTATTTT	CASSLYGQRTQHGPDTQYF
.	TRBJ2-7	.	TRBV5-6	TGTGCCAGCAGCTTGGCAGGCTTCTACGAGCAGTACTTC	CASSLAGFYEQYF
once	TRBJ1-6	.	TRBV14	TGTGCCAGCAGCCAAGTTGCCCTTTCACCCCTCCACTTT	CASSQVALSPLHF
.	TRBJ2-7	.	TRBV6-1	TGTGCCAGCAGTTTCAGAGGAGAAACCTACGAGCAGTACTTC	CASSFRGETYEQYF
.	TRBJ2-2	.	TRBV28	TGTGCCAGCAGTCTTCAGGGGCACACCGGGGAGCTGTTTTTT	CASSLQGHTGELFF
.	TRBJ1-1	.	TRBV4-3	TGCGCCAGCGCCTGGGGGGGCACGAACACTGAAGCTTTCTTT	CASAWGGTNTEAFF
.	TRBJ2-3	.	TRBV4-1	TGCGCCAGCAGCCAAGATGTGGACTCCACAGATACGCAGTATTTT	CASSQDVDSTDTQYF
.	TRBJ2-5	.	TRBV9	TGTGCCAGCTCGGAGGGGGGAGGGGAGACCCAGTACTTC	CASSEGGGETQYF
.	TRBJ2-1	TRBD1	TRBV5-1	TGCGCCAGCAGCTTCTGGACAGGGGCGGGTGAGCAGTTCTTC	CASSFWTGAGEQFF
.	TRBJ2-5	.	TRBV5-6	TGTGCCAGCAGCTTGCAGGAGACGTACCAAGAGACCCAGTACTTC	CASSLQETYQETQYF
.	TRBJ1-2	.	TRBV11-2	TGTGCCAGCAGCTTAGATCAAACAGGCTATGGCTACACCTTC	CASSLDQTGYGYTF
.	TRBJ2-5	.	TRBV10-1	TGCGCCAGCAGTGAGGAACAGTATCAAGAGACCCAGTACTTC	CASSEEQYQETQYF
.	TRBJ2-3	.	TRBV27	TGTGCCAGCAGCTCTCTCTCCAGCAGGGGAAGCACAGATGCGCAGTATTTT	CASSSLSSRGSTDAQYF
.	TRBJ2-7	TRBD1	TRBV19	TGTGCCAGTAGTATATCCGGGACAGGGACTTACGAGCAGTACTTC	CASSISGTGTYEQYF
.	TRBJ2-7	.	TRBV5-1	TGCGCCAGCAGCTTGGCAGCAGGCAGGACAGCCTGGGAGCAGTACTTC	CASSLAAGRTAWEQYF
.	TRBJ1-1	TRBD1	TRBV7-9	TGTGCCAGCGGCCAATGGACAGGGGGCGAGGAGGACACTGAAGCTTTCTTT	CASGQWTGGEEDTEAFF
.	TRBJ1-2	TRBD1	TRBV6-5	TGTGCCAGCAGTTACGCCGAGGGGGCCTACTATGGCTACACCTTC	CASSYAEGAYYGYTF
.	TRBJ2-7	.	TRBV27	TGTGCCAGCAGTCCCTGGGACATCTCCTACGAGCAGTACTTC	CASSPWDISYEQYF
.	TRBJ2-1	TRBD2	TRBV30	TGTGCCTGGAGTGTCGAAGCGGGAGCCTCCTACAATGAGCAGTTCTTC	CAWSVEAGASYNEQFF
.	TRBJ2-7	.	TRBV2	TGTGCCAGCAGCCTCGGGGACTTCTCCTACGAGCAGTACTTC	CASSLGDFSYEQYF
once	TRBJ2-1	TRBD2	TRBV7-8	TGTGCCAGCAGCTTGGGACTAGCGGGGGGGCCTCGGTACAATGAGCAGTTCTTC	CASSLGLAGGPRYNEQFF
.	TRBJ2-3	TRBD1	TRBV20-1	TGCAGTGCCCACAGGGGTGATACGCAGTATTTT	CSAHRGDTQYF
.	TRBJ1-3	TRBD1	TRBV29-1	TGCAGCGCCGTGACAGGGTCTGGAAACACCATATATTTT	CSAVTGSGNTIYF
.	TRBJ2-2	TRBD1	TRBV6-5	TGTGCCAGCAGTTACGTGGGACAGGTGAACACCGGGGAGCTGTTTTTT	CASSYVGQVNTGELFF
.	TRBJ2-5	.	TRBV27	TGTGCCAGCAGTCCCCAGACAGGTCCCCAAGAGACCCAGTACTTC	CASSPQTGPQETQYF
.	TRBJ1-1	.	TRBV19	TGTGCCAGTAGTATAGATCTGCAGATTATTATGGTAACTGAAGCTTTCTTT	CASSIDLQIIMVTEAFF
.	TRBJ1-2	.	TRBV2	TGTGCCAGCACTTTAGCTGACTATGGCTACACCTTC	CASTLADYGYTF
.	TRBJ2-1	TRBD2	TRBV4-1	TGCGCCAGCAGCCGACTAGCGGGCGGTACCTACAATGAGCAGTTCTTC	CASSRLAGGTYNEQFF
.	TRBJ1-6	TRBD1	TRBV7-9	TGTGCCAGCAACCCGACAGGGAGGTACAATAATTCACCCCTCCACTTT	CASNPTGRYNNSPLHF
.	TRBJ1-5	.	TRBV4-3	TGCGCCAGCAGCCAAGGGCTGGAGAGGGCTAATCAGCCCCAGCATTTT	CASSQGLERANQPQHF
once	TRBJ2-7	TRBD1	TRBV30	TGTGCCTGGAGCCTAGGGGGCCTCTCCTACGAGCAGTACTTC	CAWSLGGLSYEQYF
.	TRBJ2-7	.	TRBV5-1	TGCGCCAGCAGCTGGACTCCTACAGGGTTCAACGAGCAGTACTTC	CASSWTPTGFNEQYF
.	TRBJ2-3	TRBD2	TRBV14	TGTGCCAGCAGCCCCTCGGGGCGGGGGTTCCGCACAGATACGCAGTATTTT	CASSPSGRGFRTDTQYF
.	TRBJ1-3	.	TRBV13	TGTGCCAGCAGCGATACCGGGGACCGAGGCACCATATATTTT	CASSDTGDRGTIYF
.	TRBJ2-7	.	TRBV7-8	TGTGCCAGCAGCCCCGATGTGGGTGGGCCGTACGAGCAGTACTTC	CASSPDVGGPYEQYF
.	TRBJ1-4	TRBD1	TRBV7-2	TGTGCCAGCAGCTTAGCAGACAGGGTAAATGAAAAACTGTTTTTT	CASSLADRVNEKLFF
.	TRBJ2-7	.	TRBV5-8	TGTGCCAGCAGCGAAGAAGCTTTTGGGAGCTCCTACGAGCAGTACTTC	CASSEEAFGSSYEQYF
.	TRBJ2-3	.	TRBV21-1	TGTGCCAGCAGCCTGGGGGCCGGGTCGGATACGCAGTATTTT	CASSLGAGSDTQYF
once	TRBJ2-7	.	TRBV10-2	TGCGCCAGCAGTGCTGGAGTCTACGAGCAGTACTTC	CASSAGVYEQYF
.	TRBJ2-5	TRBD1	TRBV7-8	TGTGCCAGCAGCTCGGGACAGGGCAGTGAGACCCAGTACTTC	CASSSGQGSETQYF
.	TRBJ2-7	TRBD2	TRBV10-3	TGTGCCATCAGTGAGTCAGGACTAGCGGGGCTCTACGAGCAGTACTTC	CAISESGLAGLYEQYF
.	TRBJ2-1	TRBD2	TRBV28	TGTGCCAGCAGGTTTACTAGCGGGATTAGAAATGAGCAGTTCTTC	CASRFTSGIRNEQFF
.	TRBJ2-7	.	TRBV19	TGTGCCAGTAGGGCCCGGGTGTGGGGGAGCGAGCAGTACTTC	CASRARVWGSEQYF
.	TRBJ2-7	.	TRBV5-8	TGTGCCAGCAGCTTTAAGGGGGTACGATACGAGCAGTACTTC	CASSFKGVRYEQYF
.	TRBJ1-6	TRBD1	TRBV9	TGTGCCAGCAGCGTAGCCTCGGACAGGGTTTCACCCCTCCACTTT	CASSVASDRVSPLHF
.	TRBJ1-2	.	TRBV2	TGTGCCAGCAGTGAAAGTCAGGGTCTACGAGGCTACACCTTC	CASSESQGLRGYTF
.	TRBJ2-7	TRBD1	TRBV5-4	TGTGCCAGCAGCTCGGACAGGAGTGAGCAGTACTTC	CASSSDRSEQYF
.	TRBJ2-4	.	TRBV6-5	TGTGCCAGCAGTTATGGGGGGACCAAAAACATTCAGTACTTC	CASSYGGTKNIQYF
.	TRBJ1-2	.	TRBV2	TGTGCCAGCAGTGGCCCCCCGGACGGCCTAATTAACTATGGCTACACCTTC	CASSGPPDGLINYGYTF
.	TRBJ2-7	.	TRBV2	TGTGCCAGCAGTGTTGGGCCAGGGTCTTACGAGCAGTACTTC	CASSVGPGSYEQYF
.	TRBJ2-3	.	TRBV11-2	TGTGCCAGCAGGTCGTTTAGGGCTAAAGATACGCAGTATTTT	CASRSFRAKDTQYF
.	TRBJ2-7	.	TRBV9	TGTGCCAGCAGCAAAAAGGACAGCACCTACGAGCAGTACTTC	CASSKKDSTYEQYF
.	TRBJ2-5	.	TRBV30	TGTGCCTGGAGTCCCGGGGCCTCCCTTCTGGAGACCCAGTACTTC	CAWSPGASLLETQYF
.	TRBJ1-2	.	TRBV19	TGTGCCAGTAGTATAACCCCGACTAGGTCTGAAGGCTACACCTTC	CASSITPTRSEGYTF
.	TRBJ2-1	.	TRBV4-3	TGCGCCAGCAGCCAAGAAGTAGGACTGTACAATGAGCAGTTCTTC	CASSQEVGLYNEQFF
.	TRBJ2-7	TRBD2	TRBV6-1	TGTGCCAGCAGTCACAAGCCAGCGGGGGTCCACGAGCAGTACTTC	CASSHKPAGVHEQYF
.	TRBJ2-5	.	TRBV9	TGTGCCAGCAGCGGAGATCCCGGAAGTCGCTCCTGGGAGACCCAGTACTTC	CASSGDPGSRSWETQYF
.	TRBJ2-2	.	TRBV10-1	TGCGCCAGCAGTGAAGAAAACGGTATTGGCGGGGAGCTGTTTTTT	CASSEENGIGGELFF